This T cell receptor (beta chain) was captured in a study of OX40 agonist ivuxolimab in advanced cancers. On the study more broadly: Head and neck, renal cell, melanoma or hepatocellular carcinoma were the cancers that dose-escalation patients had. Among those enrolled, mean age was about 63 years (range roughly 20 to 85) and 82.7% were male.

Autoimmune disease history or systemic immunosuppression disqualified patients. The repertoire was sequenced with immunoSEQ multiplex PCR; TCRdb's copy has only in-frame clones and lacks some. The sample contains more than 60,000 clones, about four fifths of which appear only once. The V and J ends lost 4 bases and 6 bases respectively, with 18 bases between them. This CDR3 contains 14 residues. Germline V CDR1 and CDR2: SQVTM, ANQGSEA. The material sequenced was CD4+ or CD8+ T cells sorted from blood, taken in a trial of the OX40 agonist ivuxolimab. The TCR comes from an adult with an advanced solid tumor such as melanoma, head and neck, liver or kidney cancer. The J gene is TRBJ1-2, the V gene TRBV29-1; D may be TRBD1 (5 bases). CDR3 amino acids: CSVGRGRRSDGYTF. CDR3 in DNA: TGCAGCGTTGGAAGGGGCCGTAGGAGTGATGGCTACACCTTC.